The source of this T cell receptor (beta chain) is a study of T-cell reconstitution after alpha-beta-depleted transplantation in children. Study outcomes and limitations: Expanded graft clones numbering several hundred reportedly gave rise to alpha-beta T cells about two months after transplant.

Preparation of the TCRbeta library involved a method that used unique molecular identifiers. TCRdb itself ran the PCR reads through MiXCR, one entry per CDR3 protein. The sample shows about 440,000 distinct CDR3 sequences, around two fifths of them seen only once. In the case of this clonotype: Antigen: not known.

The CDR3 contains 17 residues. J was trimmed by 4 bases and V by 2 bases; bases with no gene match: 8. Germline CDR1 reads MNHEY; CDR2 reads SVGAGI. The source is a girl aged 2-10 years with aplastic anemia, due to receive a stem cell transplant. The chain carries TRBV6-5 and TRBJ1-5, with 10 bases lining up with TRBD1. The material was PBMCs, obtained before TCRalphabeta/CD19-depleted stem cell transplant. CDR3 coding DNA: TGTGCCAGCAGTTACGAGGTTGTGGGACAGGGGAATCAGCCCCAGCATTTT. Translation: CASSYEVVGQGNQPQHF.